The 24 T cell receptor beta chains below come from one sample, sequenced in a study of OX40 agonist ivuxolimab in advanced cancers. Clones were sequenced by immunoSEQ multiplex PCR, and TCRdb holds only the in-frame ones, with some missing. The sample records tens of thousands of clones, 80% to 90% being singletons. Sequencing used CD4+ or CD8+ T cells sorted from blood, obtained in a trial of the OX40 agonist ivuxolimab. All receptors derive from an adult with an advanced solid tumor such as melanoma, head and neck, liver or kidney cancer.

This clone was found a few times. V gene TRBV27 combines with J gene TRBJ2-5, with D possibly called TRBD1 or TRBD2 (5 bases each). V lost 2 bases to trimming and J lost 2 bases, with 12 bases between them. The germline V gene has CDR1 MNHEY and CDR2 SMNVEV (reference sequence). The CDR3 extends over 15 amino acids. The CDR3 spells CASSLTTGTQETQYF. CDR3 nucleotide sequence: TGTGCCAGCAGTTTAACGACTGGGACGCAAGAGACCCAGTACTTC.

The gene calls are TRBV19 and TRBJ2-1, with TRBD2 as a possible D gene (7 bases). CDR1 is LNHDA, CDR2 SQIVND, per germline (reference sequence). V lost 6 bases and J lost 6, with 21 bases in between. This CDR3 contains 16 residues. CDR3 in amino acids: CASRTELGGRSNEQFF. CDR3 sequence (DNA): TGTGCCAGTAGAACTGAGTTGGGGGGGCGAAGCAATGAGCAGTTCTTC.

This rearrangement joins TRBV27 to TRBJ1-3; D may be TRBD1 (5 bases). Germline CDR1 reads MNHEY; CDR2 reads SMNVEV (reference sequence). There are 17 residues in the CDR3. Trimming shortened V by 2 bases and J by 2 bases, and 16 bases separated the two germline ends. CDR3: CASSLIPGPGPGNTIYF. The CDR3 bases are TGTGCCAGCAGTTTAATTCCGGGCCCGGGGCCTGGAAACACCATATATTTT.

Written as DNA, the CDR3 is TGTGCCAGCAAAGGGACAGGGTTTGGAGATACGCAGTATTTT. The encoded protein is CASKGTGFGDTQYF. J is TRBJ2-3 and V is TRBV28; 9 nucleotides match TRBD1. Losses at the gene ends were 7 bases for V and 5 bases for J; bases not matched to a gene: 7. The CDR3 is made up of 14 amino acids. Per the germline V gene, CDR1 is MDHEN and CDR2 is SYDVKM.

This clone was observed a handful of times. The CDR3 protein is CASSGGAEYEQYF. The CDR3 DNA is TGTGCCAGCAGCGGGGGGGCAGAGTACGAGCAGTACTTC. The rearrangement links TRBV5-5 to TRBJ2-7; maybe TRBD2 (7 bases). Trimming shortened V by 4 bases and J by 4 bases, and 12 bases separated the two germline ends. Germline lookup yields CDR1 SGHKS and CDR2 YYEKEE (reference sequence). The CDR3 is 13 amino acids.

The genes are TRBV20-1 and TRBJ2-5; unclear D gene. Germline V gene lookup returns CDR1 DFQATT and CDR2 SNEGSKA (reference sequence). Trimming shortened V by 4 bases and J by 1 base, and 4 bases separated the two germline ends. The CDR3 covers 11 residues. CDR3 sequence: CSAKAQETQYF. The CDR3 coding sequence is TGCAGTGCTAAGGCCCAAGAGACCCAGTACTTC.

The chain employs TRBV29-1 and TRBJ2-1; TRBD2 matches at 10 bases. Germline CDR1 is SQVTM and CDR2 is ANQGSEA. The CDR3 has 16 residues. The V and J ends lost 7 bases and 8 bases, in that order; junction bases with no gene match: 17. DNA of the CDR3: TGCAGCGCACCCAACCCTAGCGGGGGCCCCCTCGATGAGCAGTTCTTC. This translates into CSAPNPSGGPLDEQFF.

The gene calls are TRBV7-5 and TRBJ2-1; no check of the table's D call, TRBD2, against the DNA was made. TRBV7-5 is annotated as a pseudogene. This CDR3 region has 17 residues. In DNA, the CDR3 is TGTGTCAGAAGCCGCTCCCTAGGCGGGGGGGCCGGTGATGAGCAGTTCTTC. This codes for CVRSRSLGGGAGDEQFF.

The rearrangement joins TRBV5-6 to TRBJ1-4; D uncertain. V was trimmed by 4 bases and J by 4 bases, leaving 11 bases between them. The CDR3 contains 14 residues. Germline V lookup: CDR1 SGHDT, CDR2 YYEEEE. CDR3 amino acids: CASSPSGINEKLFF. The CDR3 DNA reads TGTGCCAGCAGCCCTTCCGGGATTAATGAAAAACTGTTTTTT.

CDR3 in DNA: TGTGCCAGCAGCTTAATTTCAGGGAACACCGGGGAGCTGTTTTTT. It encodes CASSLISGNTGELFF. This chain joins TRBV7-3 and TRBJ2-2; D not certain. Trimming removed 1 base from V and 1 base from J, with 7 bases in between. CDR3 length: 15 residues. Germline V gene lookup returns CDR1 SGHTA and CDR2 FQGTGA.

The chain recombines TRBV5-1 with TRBJ1-5, with a possible D match to TRBD1 (5 bases). The length of the CDR3 is 15 residues. Trimming cost V 2 bases and J 5 bases, with 14 bases left between them. CDR1 is SGHRS and CDR2 is YFSETQ in the germline V gene. The CDR3 sequence is CASSLVPGQDQPQHF. For the CDR3, the DNA is TGCGCCAGCAGCTTAGTCCCAGGGCAAGATCAGCCCCAGCATTTT. Full variable domain (rest looked up from reference TRBV5-1 and TRBJ1-5): KAGVTQTPRYLIKTRGQQVTLSCSPISGHRSVSWYQQTPGQGLQFLFEYFSETQRNKGNFPGRFSGRQFSNSRSEMNVSTLELGDSALYLCASSLVPGQDQPQHFGDGTRLSIL.

The J gene is TRBJ2-1, the V gene TRBV27; D is perhaps TRBD1 (6 bases). Trimming took 5 bases from V and 2 from J, leaving 13 bases between them. CDR3 length: 15 residues. From germline, CDR1 is MNHEY and CDR2 SMNVEV (reference sequence). The DNA of the CDR3 is TGTGCCAGCAGTCCTACAGGGTGGCCCTACAATGAGCAGTTCTTC. Its protein product is CASSPTGWPYNEQFF.

The chain couples TRBV5-1 to TRBJ1-1, with D maybe TRBD1 (6 bases). The CDR3 consists of 15 residues. From germline, CDR1 is SGHRS and CDR2 YFSETQ. V was clipped by 3 bases and J by 1 base, with 13 bases between them. The CDR3, as DNA: TGCGCCAGCAGCTCGGACCTGGGACAGAACACTGAAGCTTTCTTT. Protein sequence: CASSSDLGQNTEAFF.

The J gene is TRBJ2-1, the V gene TRBV6-5; 8 nucleotides line up with TRBD1. The V gene end was trimmed by 6 bases and the J gene end by 10 bases; junction bases not matched to a gene: 14. The CDR3 runs to 15 residues. CDR1 MNHEY and CDR2 SVGAGI come from the germline V gene. The CDR3 protein is CASSSRGLRGREQFF. Written as DNA, the CDR3 is TGTGCCAGCAGCTCCAGGGGGCTCCGAGGGCGGGAGCAGTTCTTC.

CDR3 sequence (DNA): TGTGCCAGCAGTGAGACAGGGATTTCACCCCTCCACTTT. It encodes CASSETGISPLHF. This chain joins TRBV6-4 and TRBJ1-6; 7 nucleotides align to TRBD1. V lost 3 bases and J lost 9; bases outside the gene matches: 2. The CDR3 runs to 13 residues. The germline V gene has CDR1 MRHNA and CDR2 SNTAGT.

This clone was counted once. V is TRBV4-1 and J is TRBJ1-1; D unclear. The CDR3 consists of 17 residues. Germline V CDR1 and CDR2: MGHRA, YSYEKL. The germline V and J ends were trimmed by 0 bases and 0 bases, with 14 bases remaining between them. The CDR3 protein is CASSQDMQLVMNTEAFF. The CDR3 DNA sequence: TGCGCCAGCAGCCAAGATATGCAGCTTGTCATGAACACTGAAGCTTTCTTT.

The chain uses TRBV28 and TRBJ2-5; D remains unclear. This CDR3 has 11 amino acids. V lost 6 bases and J lost 5, with 7 bases in between. The germline CDR1 and CDR2 sequences are MDHEN and SYDVKM. The CDR3 here is CASSYYETQYF. The CDR3 DNA follows: TGTGCCAGCAGCTACTATGAGACCCAGTACTTC.

The rearrangement links TRBV19 to TRBJ1-5; TRBD1 agrees at 7 bases. CDR1 is LNHDA, CDR2 SQIVND, per germline (reference sequence). The CDR3 has 15 residues. V trimming: 6 bases; J trimming: 2 bases; junction bases outside the gene matches: 7. The CDR3 region has the DNA TGTGCCAGTAGCACAGGGGTTGGGGGCAATCAGCCCCAGCATTTT. As protein: CASSTGVGGNQPQHF.

This clone occurred once. The chain links TRBV5-1 to TRBJ2-2, with a tentative D call TRBD2 (5 bases). The CDR3 loop spans 14 amino acids. Germline-derived CDR1 and CDR2 are SGHRS and YFSETQ. With 0 bases removed from V and 5 bases from J, the gap between germline ends came to 8 bases. CDR3 nucleotides: TGCGCCAGCAGCTTGGGGACTCTTACCGGGGAGCTGTTTTTT. Encoded protein: CASSLGTLTGELFF.

This clone has just a few counts. The V and J genes are TRBV11-2 and TRBJ1-1; no definite D call. Germline-derived CDR1 and CDR2 are SGHAT and FQNNGV. This CDR3 is built from 14 residues. The V end was cut by 3 bases, the J end by 2 bases, with 10 bases between. CDR3 nucleotides: TGTGCCAGCAGCTTTTTCGCCACCAACACTGAAGCTTTCTTT. Translated: CASSFFATNTEAFF.

This chain joins TRBV7-6 and TRBJ2-7; D uncertain. The length of the CDR3 is 15 residues. Between the trimmed V and J ends, which lost 0 bases and 3 bases, there was a span of 12 bases. Germline CDR1 and CDR2: SGHVS and FNYEAQ. The CDR3 bases are TGTGCCAGCAGCTTAGCGGCAGGCTACTACTACGAGCAGTACTTC. Translating gives CASSLAAGYYYEQYF.

The rearrangement joins TRBV7-3 to TRBJ2-1, with TRBD2 matching over 7 bases. Germline V gene sequence: CDR1 SGHTA, CDR2 FQGTGA. J lost 1 base, V lost 1 base, and 1 base had no gene match. The CDR3 is 15 amino acids. CDR3 region: CASSLNGGSYNEQFF. DNA for the CDR3: TGTGCCAGCAGCTTAAACGGGGGGTCCTACAATGAGCAGTTCTTC.

V is TRBV2 and J is TRBJ2-1, with a tentative D call TRBD2 (6 bases). Between the trimmed V and J ends, which lost 6 bases and 8 bases, there was a span of 11 bases. The CDR3 spans 12 residues. Looked up from germline, CDR1 is SNHLY and CDR2 is FYNNEI. The CDR3 region has the DNA TGTGCCAGCAGCGGGGACTCCCATGAGCAGTTCTTC. Amino acids: CASSGDSHEQFF.

The V gene is TRBV28, the J gene TRBJ2-3; D could derive from TRBD1 or TRBD2 (5 bases each). The germline V gene encodes CDR1 MDHEN and CDR2 SYDVKM. The CDR3 extends over 15 amino acids. V gave up 5 bases and J gave up 4 bases, with 16 bases separating them. The CDR3 DNA reads TGTGCCAGCAGTGGCAGGGCTGTGGAGGCAGATACGCAGTATTTT. This translates into CASSGRAVEADTQYF.